This note documents a single TCR beta chain sequence. At one of its ends the junction is not consistent with the germline gene, which may arise from a read error. Ranging in age from about 6 to 100, the donors were healthy Caucasian individuals from Russia. Each sample used at least 6 million PBMCs. Per sample, extraction of total RNA gave at least 5 micrograms in every case. A second roughly 7 to 12 cycle PCR used barcoded and J-beta primers. TCRdb re-derived calls from the 5' RACE reads in MiXCR, one entry per CDR3 protein. The sample carries some 1.5 million distinct CDR3 sequences, roughly 27% recorded once. The sample belongs to a study of blood T cells in healthy people across ages. Germline V gene sequence: CDR1 SEHNR, CDR2 FQNEAQ (reference sequence). This CDR3 contains 14 residues.

This rearrangement joins TRBV7-9 to TRBJ1-2; D is perhaps TRBD1 (6 bases). Sample: blood. This clonotype was obtained from a woman aged 25 to 45 in good health. Here the CDR3 reads CAGRGPGEDYGYTF. The CDR3 coding sequence is TGTGCCGGCAGAGGTCCAGGGGAGGACTATGGCTACACCTTC.